This is a list of T cell receptor beta chains from one sample in a study of T cells in Graves' hyperthyroidism and ophthalmopathy. Each CDR3 protein is one row after TCRdb ran MiXCR on the multiplex PCR reads. The sample carries 500,000 to 800,000 distinct CDR3 sequences, about 14% recorded once. Sequences were obtained from blood. The receptor source for this set is a woman between 50 and 59 years old with Graves' ophthalmopathy. Each CDR3 is given with its conserved first and last residue. Fields, in order: J gene, D gene, clone size, V gene, CDR3 DNA, CDR3 protein. D genes are given only for firm matches. Clone size is not always given. Where it is, it says once, few, many or a class for expanded clones.

TRBJ1-1	.	.	TRBV27	TGTGCCAGCAGTTTATATGCATACCACACTGAAGCTTTCTTT	CASSLYAYHTEAFF
TRBJ2-7	.	many	TRBV6-2/TRBV6-3	TGTGCCAGCAGTTACTCAGGGGACACCCTCTCCTACGAGCAGTACTTC	CASSYSGDTLSYEQYF
TRBJ2-5	TRBD2	few	TRBV20-1	TGCAGTGCTTTGGTTATGGGTAGCGGGAGGGCGTACTTC	CSALVMGSGRAYF
TRBJ2-5	.	.	TRBV6-1	TGTGCCAGCATCGTACGTGGTGAAGAGACCCAGTACTTC	CASIVRGEETQYF
TRBJ2-1	TRBD2	few	TRBV24-1	TGTGCCTCAAGAGGAGAGCGGGAGAATAATGAGCAGTTCTTC	CASRGERENNEQFF
TRBJ2-3	TRBD2	many	TRBV5-1	TGCGCCAGCAGCCCCCTGGGGGGAGGGCCGGATACGCAGTATTTT	CASSPLGGGPDTQYF
TRBJ2-7	.	many	TRBV7-2	TGTGCCAGCAGCTCAAATGGGGGGGCGGACGAGCAGTACTTC	CASSSNGGADEQYF
TRBJ2-7	.	many	TRBV12-3/TRBV12-4	TGTGCCAGCGCACGTTTAAGTACGTCCTACGAGCAGTACTTC	CASARLSTSYEQYF
TRBJ1-1	.	few	TRBV27	TGTGCCAGCACTAAGAGGGGGGTGTACACTGAAGCTTTCTTT	CASTKRGVYTEAFF
TRBJ2-1	TRBD1	.	TRBV6-1	TGTGCCAATCCCGTTCGACAGGGGTTCTACAATGAGCAGTTCTTC	CANPVRQGFYNEQFF
TRBJ2-3	TRBD2	.	TRBV4-2	TGTGCCAGCAGCCAAGGCGGGAGTCTTTCCGGGGATACGCAGTATTTT	CASSQGGSLSGDTQYF
TRBJ1-4	TRBD1	few	TRBV15	TGTGCCACCAGCAGTACAGGGGCAGGTGAAAAACTGTTTTTT	CATSSTGAGEKLFF
TRBJ2-3	TRBD2	many	TRBV12-3/TRBV12-4	TGTGCCAGCAGTTTCGACGGGAGGGATGCAGATACGCAGTATTTT	CASSFDGRDADTQYF
TRBJ1-6	.	.	TRBV7-9	TGTGCCAGCAGCTCCCAAGGTGGCCTAGGGACGGCTAATTCACCCCTCCACTTT	CASSSQGGLGTANSPLHF
TRBJ2-1	TRBD2	many	TRBV12-3/TRBV12-4	TGTGCCAGCAGTCGCGCGCGTGGACTAGCGGGAGTTTTTGACAATGAGCAGTTCTTC	CASSRARGLAGVFDNEQFF
TRBJ2-3	TRBD2	few	TRBV29-1	TGCAGCGTGGGCGGGAGGGCCAGCGATACGCAGTATTTT	CSVGGRASDTQYF
TRBJ1-1	.	many	TRBV19	TGTGCCAGTAGTATACTGGGCCAGGGTATGAACACTGAAGCTTTCTTT	CASSILGQGMNTEAFF
TRBJ2-3	TRBD2	many	TRBV11-2	TGTGCCAGCAGCTTAGGGGCGGGAGGGCCCGCAGATACGCAGTATTTT	CASSLGAGGPADTQYF
TRBJ2-2	.	.	TRBV19	TGTGCCAGTAGTAACCCTAACCCGGCCGGGGGGCTGTTTTTT	CASSNPNPAGGLFF
TRBJ2-2	TRBD2	many	TRBV6-1	TGTGCCAGCAGTGACATAGCGGGAGACGGAACCGGGGAGCTGTTTTTT	CASSDIAGDGTGELFF
TRBJ1-5	.	few	TRBV7-2	TGTGCCAGCAGCTTAGAGCTAAATCAGCCCCAGCATTTT	CASSLELNQPQHF
TRBJ1-2	TRBD1	.	TRBV27	TGTGCCAGCAGTTCCCTGACGACAGGGGGCAACTATGGCTACACCTTC	CASSSLTTGGNYGYTF
TRBJ2-1	TRBD2	few	TRBV29-1	TGCAGCGAATCGTTAGCGGGAGGATTCAATGAGCAGTTCTTC	CSESLAGGFNEQFF
TRBJ1-1	.	few	TRBV6-1	TGTGCCAGCGGCCTAGCTCAGGGTAAGCGCACTGAAGCTTTCTTT	CASGLAQGKRTEAFF
TRBJ1-1	.	many	TRBV11-2	TGTGCCAGCAGCCCCTCCAAGGGGCGGGACACTGAAGCTTTCTTT	CASSPSKGRDTEAFF
TRBJ2-2	.	many	TRBV5-1	TGCGCCAGCAGCGCGAACACCGGGGAGCTGTTTTTT	CASSANTGELFF
TRBJ2-7	TRBD1	many	TRBV28	TGTGCCAGCAGAGGACAGGGTCGCGAGCAGTACTTC	CASRGQGREQYF
TRBJ1-5	.	.	TRBV20-1	TGCAGTGCTAGAGTTATGGCAGGGATAAATCAGCCCCAGCATTTT	CSARVMAGINQPQHF
TRBJ2-5	TRBD2	.	TRBV3-1	TGTGCCAGCAGCCACACTAGCGGGAGGACCCTGGGAGAGACCCAGTACTTC	CASSHTSGRTLGETQYF
TRBJ2-2	TRBD1	many	TRBV12-3/TRBV12-4	TGTGCCAGCAGCGGAATCCCGGGACAGGGCTTTACCGGGGAGCTGTTTTTT	CASSGIPGQGFTGELFF
TRBJ2-1	TRBD2	many	TRBV28	TGTGCCAGCATTGCGGGCGGGAGCTCCTACAATGAGCAGTTCTTC	CASIAGGSSYNEQFF
TRBJ1-1	.	many	TRBV13	TGTGCCAGCAGAATGCCAGGTGGGAACACTGAAGCTTTCTTT	CASRMPGGNTEAFF
TRBJ1-2	.	.	TRBV11-2	TGTGCCAGCAGCACTCTAATGGAGGGGGAGTATGGCTACACCTTC	CASSTLMEGEYGYTF
TRBJ2-5	TRBD2	many	TRBV20-1	TGCAGTGCGGTACTTTCGGGAGGACCCCAAGAGACCCAGTACTTC	CSAVLSGGPQETQYF
TRBJ1-1	.	many	TRBV27	TGTGCCAGCAGTTTCATAGTGAACACTGAAGCTTTCTTT	CASSFIVNTEAFF
TRBJ1-1	.	many	TRBV9	TGTGCCAGCAGCGTAGCGACAGCCACTGAAGCTTTCTTT	CASSVATATEAFF
TRBJ2-1	.	many	TRBV11-3	TGTGCCAGCAGCGACGCGACAGGAAACAATGAGCAGTTCTTC	CASSDATGNNEQFF
TRBJ2-1	TRBD1	.	TRBV5-1	TGCGCCAGCAGCTCTGGACAGGGCCACAATGAGCAGTTCTTC	CASSSGQGHNEQFF
TRBJ2-7	.	many	TRBV20-1	TGCAGTGCCACCCCTTCGGGAGCCTACGAGCAGTACTTC	CSATPSGAYEQYF
TRBJ1-2	.	.	TRBV20-1	TGCAGTGCCGGATCCTTAACAACAGGGTGGGATGGCTACACCTTC	CSAGSLTTGWDGYTF
TRBJ1-3	.	few	TRBV6-1	TGTGCCAGCAGTGAGCTCAGGGTTCGATCTGGAAACACCATATATTTT	CASSELRVRSGNTIYF
TRBJ2-5	TRBD2	.	TRBV4-3	TGCGCCAGCAGCCAAGAATGGCCTAGCGGGAACGTAAGAGAGACCCAGTACTTC	CASSQEWPSGNVRETQYF
TRBJ2-5	TRBD1	many	TRBV5-6	TGTGCCAGCAGCTTGGTGAGGGGGCTTTCGGAGACCCAGTACTTC	CASSLVRGLSETQYF
TRBJ1-1	.	many	TRBV18	TGTGCCAGCTCACCCCCGGGTAGTCAAACTGAAGCTTTCTTT	CASSPPGSQTEAFF
TRBJ2-3	.	few	TRBV5-4	TGTGCCAGCAGTGGGGGTCTAAATACAGATACGCAGTATTTT	CASSGGLNTDTQYF
TRBJ2-7	.	many	TRBV11-2	TGTGCCAGCAGTTCTGGGGGGACCTACGAGCAGTACTTC	CASSSGGTYEQYF
TRBJ1-1	TRBD1	many	TRBV12-3/TRBV12-4	TGTGCCAGCAAAAGACAGGGACCCACTGAAGCTTTCTTT	CASKRQGPTEAFF
TRBJ1-1	.	many	TRBV28	TGTGCCAGCAGTTTAAAAGGGAGTAGGAGGACTGAAGCTTTCTTT	CASSLKGSRRTEAFF
TRBJ2-7	TRBD1	.	TRBV5-1	TGCGCCAGCAGCGCCCCGACAGGGCTTGGGTACGAGCAGTACTTC	CASSAPTGLGYEQYF
TRBJ2-1	TRBD2	.	TRBV14	TGTGCCAGCGAGAGACTAGCGGGAGAAAACAATGGGCAGTTCTTC	CASERLAGENNGQFF
TRBJ2-7	.	.	TRBV28	TGTGCCAGCAGTCCCCCCGGGACCGCCTACGAGCAGTACTTC	CASSPPGTAYEQYF
TRBJ2-7	.	many	TRBV11-2	TGTGCCAGCAGCTTAGTGGAGGAGCAGTACTTC	CASSLVEEQYF
TRBJ1-1	.	.	TRBV15	TGTGCCACCAGCCCTAGGGGAGGCTCGGTGAACACTGAAGCTTTCTTT	CATSPRGGSVNTEAFF
TRBJ1-6	.	many	TRBV12-3/TRBV12-4	TGTGCCAGCAGTTTATTCAGTTATAATTCACCCCTCCACTTT	CASSLFSYNSPLHF
TRBJ2-7	TRBD1	.	TRBV4-2	TGTGCCAGCAGCCAAGATAGGGGACAGGGGGCGTGGGAGCAGTACTTC	CASSQDRGQGAWEQYF
TRBJ2-3	.	many	TRBV20-1	TGCAGTGCTAGAGCTTTTGTCCGGGTAGATACGCAGTATTTT	CSARAFVRVDTQYF
TRBJ2-1	TRBD1	many	TRBV6-2/TRBV6-3	TGTGCCAGCAGAAAGGGGACAGTGAACAATGAGCAGTTCTTC	CASRKGTVNNEQFF
TRBJ1-2	.	many	TRBV5-1	TGCGCCAGCAGCTTTGATTCCAGGGACTATGGCTACACCTTC	CASSFDSRDYGYTF
TRBJ2-1	.	many	TRBV12-3/TRBV12-4	TGTGCCAGCAGTCCTGAAGGGGACAATGAGCAGTTCTTC	CASSPEGDNEQFF